This T cell receptor (beta chain) was captured in a study of shared clonotypes between healthy human individuals. At the level of the study: Donors had three CD4 naive, three CD4 memory, two CD8 naive and one CD8 memory plate apiece.

Looked up from germline, CDR1 is SGHNT and CDR2 is YENEEA. Trimming removed 0 bases at V and 3 bases at J, with 6 bases between. CDR3 size: 13 residues. The study drew its donors from healthy HIV-negative adults without recent acute infections or vaccinations. A CD45RA-negative memory subset and a CD45RA+ naive subset were separated from the CD4+ cells. This clone was observed a few times. Its specificity is not known. Overall study findings and caveats: Depth of sequencing was expected to influence donor clonotype sharing.

The method was immunoSEQ multiplex PCR; TCRdb's version includes in-frame clones alone and lacks a portion of them. The table includes 800,000 to 1,200,000 clones, about 84% detected once. The sample comprised memory CD4+ T cells from PBMCs. Subset reported: CD45RA-negative fraction. The sequence came from a young man in good health. Some clones in this sample may be carry-over from other donors' samples. The rearrangement links TRBV11-3 to TRBJ2-7; unclear D gene. CDR3 residues: CASSLDNHYEQYF. The CDR3 bases are TGTGCCAGCAGCTTAGACAACCACTACGAGCAGTACTTC.